This entry lists 20 T cell receptor beta chains sequenced from one sample in a study of response to subunit inactivated influenza vaccine. TCRdb re-called the RT-PCR reads with MiXCR, one entry per CDR3 protein. Among about 520,000 distinct CDR3 sequences listed, approximately 11% were seen once. Specimen: PBMCs from blood, collected 40 to 50 days after vaccination. The receptors here all came from a man aged 45-60 years who received an inactivated influenza vaccine.

This clonotype was recorded many times. CDR3 in amino acids: CASSYSSRSSYNEQFF. CDR3 sequence (DNA): TGTGCCAGCAGTTACTCTAGCAGAAGCTCCTACAATGAGCAGTTCTTC. The chain recombines TRBV6-5 with TRBJ2-1; D is undetermined. The CDR3 length is 16 residues. V shed 0 bases and J shed 0 bases, with 9 bases lying between them. Germline loops: CDR1 MNHEY, CDR2 SVGAGI.

DNA for the CDR3: TGCAGTGCCAACATTCCAGGGGTCAATGCGGAAAAACTGTTTTTT. It specifies CSANIPGVNAEKLFF. The chain is built from TRBV20-1 and TRBJ1-4, with a possible D match to TRBD1 (6 bases). With 6 bases removed from V and 8 bases from J, the gap between germline ends came to 22 bases. The CDR3 spans 15 residues. Per the germline V gene, CDR1 is DFQATT and CDR2 is SNEGSKA (reference sequence).

This clonotype was recorded once. The chain links TRBV9 to TRBJ2-3, with 9 bases that match TRBD1. The ends lost 0 bases at V and 3 bases at J; junction bases unmatched: 2. In germline, CDR1 is SGDLS, CDR2 YYNGEE. The CDR3 consists of 15 residues. CDR3 in DNA: TGTGCCAGCAGCGTAGGGACAGGGGTAACAGATACGCAGTATTTT. It encodes CASSVGTGVTDTQYF.

This clonotype was detected only a few times. The chain couples TRBV5-1 to TRBJ2-3; perhaps D is TRBD1 or TRBD2 (6 bases each). The CDR3 contains 12 residues. V was clipped by 4 bases and J by 6 bases, with 9 bases between them. Germline loops: CDR1 SGHRS, CDR2 YFSETQ. The CDR3 DNA reads TGCGCCAGCAGCGAAGGGGGGGATACGCAGTATTTT. Translating it yields CASSEGGDTQYF. Using reference TRBV5-1 and TRBJ2-3 for the parts outside the CDR3, the full variable domain is KAGVTQTPRYLIKTRGQQVTLSCSPISGHRSVSWYQQTPGQGLQFLFEYFSETQRNKGNFPGRFSGRQFSNSRSEMNVSTLELGDSALYLCASSEGGDTQYFGPGTRLTVL.

This clonotype was detected ten times or more. The chain carries TRBV5-1 and TRBJ2-2, with D uncertain. The length of the CDR3 is 14 residues. Germline CDR1 and CDR2: SGHRS and YFSETQ. V lost 0 bases to trimming and J lost 1 base, with 4 bases between them. Written as DNA, the CDR3 is TGCGCCAGCAGCTTGGAGGAGAACACCGGGGAGCTGTTTTTT. It encodes CASSLEENTGELFF. The complete variable domain, with remaining parts taken from reference TRBV5-1 and TRBJ2-2, reads KAGVTQTPRYLIKTRGQQVTLSCSPISGHRSVSWYQQTPGQGLQFLFEYFSETQRNKGNFPGRFSGRQFSNSRSEMNVSTLELGDSALYLCASSLEENTGELFFGEGSRLTVL.

The chain employs TRBV25-1 and TRBJ2-7, with 7 bases that match TRBD2. CDR3 length: 17 residues. CDR1 and CDR2 from the germline V gene are MGHDK and SYGVNS. With V trimmed by 0 bases and J by 7 bases, 15 bases remained unmatched. The CDR3 region has the DNA TGTGCCAGCAGTGAATATCGGGGCCGCGGGGGAGTTTCTGAGCAGTACTTC. It codes for CASSEYRGRGGVSEQYF.

The table lists this clonotype with a few counts. The chain is built from TRBV29-1 and TRBJ2-1, with 11 bases that match TRBD1. This CDR3 region has 14 residues. In germline, CDR1 is SQVTM, CDR2 ANQGSEA. The V and J ends lost 6 bases and 6 bases, in that order; junction bases with no gene match: 7. The CDR3 region has the DNA TGCAGCGTCCGGGACAGGGGGTTTGGCAATGAGCAGTTCTTC. This sequence encodes CSVRDRGFGNEQFF.

This clonotype was seen at least ten times. The chain has TRBV6-1 and TRBJ2-2; D is tentatively TRBD1 or TRBD2 (9 bases each). Germline CDR1 MNHNS, CDR2 SASEGT. The CDR3 is made up of 16 amino acids. With 7 bases removed from V and 4 bases from J, the gap between germline ends came to 19 bases. CDR3 in DNA: TGTGCCAGCACCCCTAGCGGGACAGGGACCACCGGGGAGCTGTTTTTT. This sequence encodes CASTPSGTGTTGELFF.

In this sample, this clonotype turned up a few times. This sequence joins TRBV12-3 or TRBV12-4 and TRBJ2-7; TRBD1 aligns across 9 bases. Trimming at V came to 5 bases and at J to 5 bases, leaving 13 bases not matched to a gene. The CDR3 spans 16 residues. The CDR3 spells CASSPRRLQGAHEQYF. The CDR3 coding sequence is TGTGCCAGCAGTCCCCGACGGCTACAGGGGGCCCACGAGCAGTACTTC.

The chain is built from TRBV4-3 and TRBJ2-1; 11 nucleotides agree with TRBD2. After removal of 3 bases from V and 5 bases from J, the junction contained 6 bases not matched to a gene. Per the germline V gene, CDR1 is LGHNA and CDR2 is YSLEER. The CDR3 is made up of 16 amino acids. CDR3 protein: CASSQKTSGMNNEQFF. CDR3 DNA sequence: TGCGCCAGCAGCCAGAAGACTAGCGGGATGAACAATGAGCAGTTCTTC.

The genes are TRBV28 and TRBJ1-5; tentative D call: TRBD1 (5 bases). Germline V CDR1 and CDR2: MDHEN, SYDVKM. The CDR3 sequence is 15 residues long. Between the trimmed V and J ends, which lost 3 bases and 5 bases, there was a span of 14 bases. The CDR3 region is CASSFGGSRDQPQHF. DNA of the CDR3: TGTGCCAGCAGTTTCGGCGGGAGCAGGGATCAGCCCCAGCATTTT. Supplemented by reference TRBV28 and TRBJ1-5, the full variable domain reads DVKVTQSSRYLVKRTGEKVFLECVQDMDHENMFWYRQDPGLGLRLIYFSYDVKMKEKGDIPEGYSVSREKKERFSLILESASTNQTSMYLCASSFGGSRDQPQHFGDGTRLSIL.

This clonotype showed up many times. This rearrangement joins TRBV12-3 or TRBV12-4 to TRBJ2-3; 7 bases line up with TRBD2. V shed 1 base and J 3 bases; nucleotides not matched to a gene: 4. The CDR3 is made up of 15 amino acids. CDR3 region: CASSLGGGLTDTQYF. DNA of the CDR3: TGTGCCAGCAGTTTAGGGGGGGGTCTAACAGATACGCAGTATTTT.

In this sample, this clonotype turned up many times. This chain uses TRBV4-3 with TRBJ2-5, with D perhaps given as TRBD1 or TRBD2 (5 bases each). From germline, CDR1 is LGHNA and CDR2 YSLEER. This CDR3 is built from 13 residues. Trimming pared 5 bases from V and 3 bases from J, leaving 10 bases between. CDR3 DNA: TGCGCCAGCAGCAAGGGACGCGAAGAGACCCAGTACTTC. Translation: CASSKGREETQYF.

There are a few counts of this clonotype. The CDR3 nucleotides read TGTGCCAGCAGCACCGAACAGGCGCGCTCTGGAAACACCATATATTTT. This translates into CASSTEQARSGNTIYF. This chain connects TRBV12-3 or TRBV12-4 to TRBJ1-3, with D possibly TRBD1 on 5 matching bases. The CDR3 covers 16 residues. V was trimmed by 6 bases and J by 0 bases, leaving 15 bases between them.

The chain is built from TRBV5-1 and TRBJ1-1, with D hard to call. The CDR3 length is 17 residues. Germline lookup yields CDR1 SGHRS and CDR2 YFSETQ. V lost 0 bases, J lost 1 base, and 16 bases lay in between. CDR3 protein: CASSLGCGGKENTEAFF. The CDR3 DNA follows: TGCGCCAGCAGCTTGGGCTGTGGAGGGAAAGAGAACACTGAAGCTTTCTTT.

The rearrangement links TRBV5-1 to TRBJ2-5; D gene uncertain. Trimming stripped 0 bases from V and 1 base from J, with 13 bases between. The CDR3 has 16 amino acids. Germline V gives CDR1 SGHRS, CDR2 YFSETQ. CDR3 DNA sequence: TGCGCCAGCAGCTTGGGGACCTCGACCATCCAAGAGACCCAGTACTTC. Its protein is CASSLGTSTIQETQYF.

There are many counts of this clonotype. This chain links TRBV20-1 with TRBJ2-2; perhaps TRBD2 as D (6 bases). Germline CDR1 is DFQATT and CDR2 is SNEGSKA (reference sequence). CDR3 size: 15 residues. Trimming left V 3 bases short and J 3 bases short, with 14 bases between. Here the CDR3 reads CSARKGGSHTGELFF. CDR3 nucleotides: TGCAGTGCTAGGAAGGGAGGCTCGCACACCGGGGAGCTGTTTTTT.

In DNA form, the CDR3 reads TGCGCCAGCAGCTATTCCCGGGACAGGGTTATTACCTCCTACAATGAGCAGTTCTTC. It encodes CASSYSRDRVITSYNEQFF. The chain joins TRBV5-1 to TRBJ2-1; 9 nucleotides match TRBD1. Germline CDR1 and CDR2: SGHRS and YFSETQ. CDR3 length: 19 residues. The V and J ends lost 3 bases and 0 bases, in that order; junction bases with no gene match: 13.

The V gene is TRBV5-1, the J gene TRBJ2-7; TRBD2 matches at 10 bases. CDR1 and CDR2 (germline): SGHRS, YFSETQ. V trimming: 1 base; J trimming: 0 bases; junction bases outside the gene matches: 7. This CDR3 contains 17 residues. As DNA, the CDR3 is TGCGCCAGCAGCTTGCAACTAGCGGGAACATACTCCTACGAGCAGTACTTC. It is translated as CASSLQLAGTYSYEQYF.

The chain couples TRBV20-1 to TRBJ1-1, with 8 bases that match TRBD1. Germline V gene lookup returns CDR1 DFQATT and CDR2 SNEGSKA (reference sequence). The CDR3 covers 14 residues. V lost 6 bases and J lost 1; bases outside the gene matches: 7. CDR3 sequence reads: CSAQQGVANTEAFF. As DNA, the CDR3 is TGCAGTGCCCAACAGGGGGTTGCGAACACTGAAGCTTTCTTT.